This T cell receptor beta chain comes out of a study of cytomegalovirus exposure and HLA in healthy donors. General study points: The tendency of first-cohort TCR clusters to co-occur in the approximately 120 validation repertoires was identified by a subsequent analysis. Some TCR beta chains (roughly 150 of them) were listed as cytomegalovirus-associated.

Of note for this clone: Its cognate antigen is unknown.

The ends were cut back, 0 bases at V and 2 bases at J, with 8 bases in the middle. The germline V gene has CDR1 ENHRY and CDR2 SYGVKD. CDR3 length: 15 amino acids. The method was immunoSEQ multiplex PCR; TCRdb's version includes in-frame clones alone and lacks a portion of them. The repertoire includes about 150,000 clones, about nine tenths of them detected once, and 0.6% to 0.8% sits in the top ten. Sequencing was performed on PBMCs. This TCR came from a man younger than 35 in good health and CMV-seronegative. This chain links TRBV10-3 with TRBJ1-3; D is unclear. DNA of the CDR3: TGTGCCATCAGTGAGTCGCGGGATCCTGGAAACACCATATATTTT. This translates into CAISESRDPGNTIYF.